This T cell receptor beta chain originates from a study of T cells in Graves' hyperthyroidism and ophthalmopathy. Overall study results and limits: Most thyroid clonotypes expanded above 0.001 appeared in blood too.

Criteria for exclusion of patients were uncontrolled infection, other autoimmune disease, pregnancy or lactation. From RNA transcripts, TCR beta CDR3 regions were amplified. HTBI primers were employed in a first-round RT-PCR of the TCR CDR3. In TCRdb, the multiplex PCR reads were re-called with MiXCR into one record per CDR3 protein. The sample has more than 35,000 distinct CDR3 sequences; about half are singletons. To note about this clonotype: The antigen is unknown.

The CDR3 is made up of 14 amino acids. V was trimmed by 4 bases and J by 5 bases, leaving 18 bases between them. CDR1 is DFQATT and CDR2 is SNEGSKA in the germline V gene (reference sequence). The sequence derives from a woman in her forties or fifties with Graves' hyperthyroidism. Sequenced sample: peripheral blood or thyroid tissue (not recorded which). V gene TRBV20-1 combines with J gene TRBJ2-7; the D call may be TRBD1 or TRBD2 (6 bases each). CDR3 nucleotide sequence: TGCAGTGCTACCCAAGGAGGGGGGAGGAACGAGCAGTACTTC. As protein: CSATQGGGRNEQYF.